This T cell receptor beta chain is from a study of T cell responses to AZD1222 COVID-19 vaccine. The study, taken as a whole, reports: Spike-specific TCR breadth rose after two AZD1222 doses, and depth rose as well. Nearly half of spike-specific TCRs reportedly go after variant regions that carry no mutations.

This table comes from immunoSEQ multiplex PCR, and its TCRdb copy is limited to in-frame clones, with some not included. Of 65,000 to 85,000 clones listed, 75% to 90% are singletons. The V and J ends lost 9 bases and 1 base, in that order; junction bases with no gene match: 4. The CDR3 runs 14 residues. CDR1 is SNHLY and CDR2 is FYNNEI in the germline V gene. On this clone: What it binds is unknown.

The chain combines TRBV2 with TRBJ1-5, with 9 bases that match TRBD1. The source of this sequence is an adult who received the AZD1222 COVID-19 vaccine. The source was peripheral blood, collected 28 days after the second AZD1222 dose. The CDR3 is CARGTGKSNQPQHF. CDR3 DNA sequence: TGTGCCAGAGGGACAGGGAAGAGCAATCAGCCCCAGCATTTT.